The 26 T cell receptor beta chains reported below all come from one sample, sequenced in a study of blood T cell repertoires in COVID-19. The assay was immunoSEQ multiplex PCR, and TCRdb's table has in-frame clones only and misses some. The sample carries around 50,000 clones, about 90% recorded once. Sequenced sample: peripheral blood. These receptor sequences come from a human donor in a cohort sampled during active COVID-19.

V and J are TRBV19 and TRBJ2-2, with TRBD1 matching 7 bases. Germline values: CDR1 LNHDA, CDR2 SQIVND (reference sequence). V trimming: 7 bases; J trimming: 4 bases; junction bases outside the gene matches: 3. The CDR3 length is 13 residues. The chain's CDR3 is CASNRDSTGELFF. The DNA for the CDR3 is TGTGCCAGTAACCGGGACAGCACCGGGGAGCTGTTTTTT.

V usage is TRBV4-1 and J usage is TRBJ1-2; D may be TRBD1 (6 bases). Germline V lookup: CDR1 MGHRA, CDR2 YSYEKL. Between the trimmed V and J ends, which lost 6 bases and 0 bases, there was a span of 17 bases. CDR3 length equals 16 residues. The CDR3, as DNA: TGCGCCAGCAGACTTGGCGAACAGGGAGCTAACTATGGCTACACCTTC. This codes for CASRLGEQGANYGYTF.

V and J are TRBV29-1 and TRBJ2-7, with D perhaps matching TRBD2 (7 bases). The CDR3 totals 14 residues. Germline V gene sequence: CDR1 SQVTM, CDR2 ANQGSEA. Trimming took off 3 bases at V and 2 bases at J, with 14 bases between the two ends. The CDR3: CSVDSGGAAYEQYF. CDR3 bases: TGCAGCGTTGATTCGGGGGGCGCCGCCTACGAGCAGTACTTC.

V and J are TRBV7-8 and TRBJ2-2; D is uncertain. Germline lookup yields CDR1 SGHVS and CDR2 FQNEAQ. The CDR3 runs to 15 residues. V was cut by 1 base and J by 0 bases, with 6 bases left in between. CDR3 sequence reads: CASSLVQANTGELFF. CDR3 nucleotides: TGTGCCAGCAGCTTAGTTCAGGCGAACACCGGGGAGCTGTTTTTT.

The rearrangement links TRBV3-1 (or the pseudogene TRBV3-2) to TRBJ2-3; D uncertain. This CDR3 contains 12 residues. Trimming took off 1 base at V and 9 bases at J, with 8 bases between the two ends. Germline lookup yields CDR1 LGHDT and CDR2 YNNKEL (reference sequence). The CDR3 nucleotides are TGTGCCAGCAGCCAAGTTTATGAGACGCAGTATTTT. Translation gives CASSQVYETQYF.

This chain uses TRBV18 with TRBJ2-7, with a weak D call TRBD1 (6 bases). This CDR3 is 15 amino acids long. CDR1 is KGHSH, CDR2 LQKENI, per germline. Trimming removed 4 bases from V and 0 bases from J, with 13 bases in between. CDR3 in DNA: TGTGCCAGCTCACAGATAAGGGACAACTCCTACGAGCAGTACTTC. It translates to CASSQIRDNSYEQYF. Combining the CDR3 with reference TRBV18 and TRBJ2-7 gives the whole variable domain NAGVMQNPRHLVRRRGQEARLRCSPMKGHSHVYWYRQLPEEGLKFMVYLQKENIIDESGMPKERFSAEFPKEGPSILRIQQVVRGDSAAYFCASSQIRDNSYEQYFGPGTRLTVT.

This clone was found once. This rearrangement joins TRBV10-1 to TRBJ2-7, with 9 bases fitting TRBD2. The V gene's germline CDR1 is WNHNN and CDR2 SYGVQD (reference sequence). The CDR3 consists of 13 residues. Trimming removed 6 bases from V and 5 bases from J; junction bases left unmatched: 5. Here the CDR3 reads CASRSGLADEQYF. CDR3 bases: TGCGCCAGCAGATCGGGACTAGCCGACGAGCAGTACTTC.

J is TRBJ2-5 and V is TRBV19; tentatively, D is TRBD1 (6 bases). The CDR3 loop spans 13 amino acids. The V end lost 4 bases, the J end lost 1 base, and 7 bases lay between the germline ends. In germline, CDR1 is LNHDA, CDR2 SQIVND (reference sequence). The CDR3 region is CASSKDSQETQYF. DNA for the CDR3: TGTGCCAGTAGTAAGGACAGCCAAGAGACCCAGTACTTC. Filled out from reference TRBV19 and TRBJ2-5, the complete variable domain reads DGGITQSPKYLFRKEGQNVTLSCEQNLNHDAMYWYRQDPGQGLRLIYYSQIVNDFQKGDIAEGYSVSREKKESFPLTVTSAQKNPTAFYLCASSKDSQETQYFGPGTRLLVL.

This chain links TRBV7-9 with TRBJ1-1; 7 bases agree with TRBD1. The junction had 11 bases not matched to a gene; V was cut back by 0 bases and J by 7 bases. Germline V gives CDR1 SEHNR, CDR2 FQNEAQ (reference sequence). The CDR3 totals 16 residues. The DNA for the CDR3 is TGTGCCAGCAGCTTAGCGGTTACAGGGGCCGTCCTTGAAGCTTTCTTT. Amino acid sequence: CASSLAVTGAVLEAFF. The full variable domain, completed using reference TRBV7-9 and TRBJ1-1, is DTGVSQNPRHKITKRGQNVTFRCDPISEHNRLYWYRQTLGQGPEFLTYFQNEAQLEKSRLLSDRFSAERPKGSFSTLEIQRTEQGDSAMYLCASSLAVTGAVLEAFFGQGTRLTVV.

V and J are TRBV24-1 and TRBJ2-2; 7 nucleotides match TRBD1. The germline V gene encodes CDR1 KGHDR and CDR2 SFDVKD. Trimming took 1 base from V and 5 from J; bases not matched to a gene: 9. CDR3 length: 17 amino acids. The CDR3 region is CATSDFGQAGGTGELFF. The CDR3 nucleotides read TGTGCCACCAGTGATTTTGGACAGGCCGGAGGTACCGGGGAGCTGTTTTTT.

The chain recombines TRBV5-4 with TRBJ2-6; TRBD1 matches 8 bases. Germline V gene sequence: CDR1 SGHNT, CDR2 YYREEE (reference sequence). The junction had 16 bases not matched to a gene; V was cut back by 7 bases and J by 4 bases. The CDR3 sequence is 18 residues long. The CDR3: CASFGRGQGSVGANVLTF. CDR3 coding DNA: TGTGCCAGCTTCGGTCGCGGACAGGGTTCAGTGGGGGCCAACGTCCTGACTTTC.

This chain connects TRBV20-1 to TRBJ2-7, with 9 bases aligning to TRBD2. J was trimmed by 2 bases and V by 3 bases; bases with no gene match: 5. The CDR3 is made up of 14 amino acids. Germline V gene lookup returns CDR1 DFQATT and CDR2 SNEGSKA (reference sequence). In DNA form, the CDR3 reads TGCAGTGCTAGTAGGGCTAGCGGGACCTACGAGCAGTACTTC. Translation: CSASRASGTYEQYF.

The chain joins TRBV9 to TRBJ2-7; 9 bases are shared with TRBD2. J gave up 4 bases and V 4 bases, and 9 bases lay outside the gene matches. The CDR3 is 15 residues long. Germline V CDR1 and CDR2: SGDLS, YYNGEE. CDR3 sequence reads: CASSPRGTSSYEQYF. CDR3 sequence (DNA): TGTGCCAGCAGCCCTCGCGGGACTAGCTCTTACGAGCAGTACTTC.

The chain couples TRBV19 to TRBJ1-1, with 7 bases fitting TRBD1. After removal of 7 bases from V and 5 bases from J, the junction contained 10 bases not matched to a gene. CDR3 length equals 14 residues. The germline V gene has CDR1 LNHDA and CDR2 SQIVND (reference sequence). The CDR3 nucleotides are TGTGCCAGTATTATGAGACAGGGTCAAACTGAAGCTTTCTTT. This encodes CASIMRQGQTEAFF.

The rearrangement uses TRBV5-8 and TRBJ2-3; 7 bases line up with TRBD2. Trimming removed 4 bases from V and 1 base from J; junction bases left unmatched: 9. This CDR3 is built from 16 residues. CDR1 and CDR2 (germline): SGHTS, YDEGEE. The CDR3 coding sequence is TGTGCCAGCAGCAAGGGGTCTAGCGGTCGCACAGATACGCAGTATTTT. Its protein product is CASSKGSSGRTDTQYF.

This clone has just one count. This chain connects TRBV7-9 to TRBJ1-1, with D tentatively TRBD1 (5 bases). Germline V CDR1 and CDR2: SEHNR, FQNEAQ (reference sequence). The CDR3 consists of 15 residues. Trimming removed 0 bases from V and 5 bases from J, with 13 bases in between. CDR3 amino acids: CASSLASGGGTEAFF. The CDR3 DNA sequence: TGTGCCAGCAGCTTAGCGTCGGGGGGAGGTACTGAAGCTTTCTTT.

The chain couples TRBV5-5 to TRBJ1-1; TRBD1 is a possible D gene (5 bases). In germline, CDR1 is SGHKS, CDR2 YYEKEE (reference sequence). Between the trimmed V and J ends, which lost 1 base and 7 bases, there was a span of 14 bases. The CDR3 runs 14 residues. In nucleotides, the CDR3 is TGTGCCAGCAGCTTGTATTACGGACAAAATGAAGCTTTCTTT. This translates into CASSLYYGQNEAFF.

The chain combines TRBV21-1 with TRBJ1-1; the table's D call, TRBD1, has no DNA check behind it. TRBV21-1 is described as a pseudogene. The CDR3 length is 14 residues. In DNA, the CDR3 is TGTGCCAGCAGCAAAGGAGGACAGGGCGGTGAAGCTTTCTTT. Its translation: CASSKGGQGGEAFF.

The genes are TRBV29-1 and TRBJ2-7; 11 bases map to TRBD2. The CDR3 extends over 14 amino acids. V lost 4 bases, J lost 5 bases, and 7 bases stayed unmatched. Germline V gene data show CDR1 as SQVTM and CDR2 as ANQGSEA. The CDR3 here is CSVALAGGWNEQYF. CDR3 nucleotide sequence: TGCAGCGTTGCCCTAGCGGGAGGCTGGAACGAGCAGTACTTC.

V is TRBV6-5 and J is TRBJ1-5; 8 positions agree with TRBD1. The germline V gene encodes CDR1 MNHEY and CDR2 SVGAGI. The CDR3 covers 15 residues. The V segment lost 5 bases and the J segment 3 bases; nucleotides outside the gene matches: 6. CDR3 sequence reads: CASSIGQGFNQPQHF. CDR3 DNA: TGTGCCAGCAGTATCGGACAGGGATTCAATCAGCCCCAGCATTTT.

The rearrangement joins TRBV3-1 (or the pseudogene TRBV3-2) to TRBJ2-5, with 14 bases lining up with TRBD2. The CDR3 runs to 17 residues. The germline gives CDR1 LGHDT, CDR2 YNNKEL (reference sequence). The junction had 6 bases not matched to a gene; V was cut back by 4 bases and J by 2 bases. CDR3 in amino acids: CASSPGTSGGDQETQYF. The CDR3 DNA is TGTGCCAGCAGCCCGGGGACTAGCGGGGGAGATCAAGAGACCCAGTACTTC.

The J gene is TRBJ1-2, the V gene TRBV12-3 or TRBV12-4; no reliable D call. The CDR3 has 13 amino acids. V dropped 5 bases and J dropped 6 bases, with 13 bases sitting between them. The CDR3 loop is CASSPTTFNGYTF. The CDR3 region has the DNA TGTGCCAGCAGTCCAACGACATTCAATGGCTACACCTTC.

The chain combines TRBV4-3 with TRBJ1-1, with 10 bases matching TRBD1. Germline values: CDR1 LGHNA, CDR2 YSLEER. V dropped 0 bases and J dropped 5; count of bases not matched to a gene: 3. CDR3 length equals 15 residues. The DNA of the CDR3 is TGCGCCAGCAGCCAAGATCCGGGACAGGGGACTGAAGCTTTCTTT. Amino acid sequence: CASSQDPGQGTEAFF.

The J gene is TRBJ1-5, the V gene TRBV28, with 9 bases that match TRBD1. V was pared by 7 bases and J by 7 bases, with 11 bases of the junction left unmatched. CDR1 is MDHEN and CDR2 is SYDVKM in the germline V gene. This CDR3 has 15 residues. The CDR3, as DNA: TGTGCCAGCAAACCGAGAACAGGGGGCGACCAGCCCCAGCATTTT. Its translation is CASKPRTGGDQPQHF.

The rearrangement joins TRBV6-5 to TRBJ2-7; 9 bases fit TRBD1. This CDR3 contains 14 residues. Trimming took 10 bases from V and 7 from J; bases not matched to a gene: 14. Germline V gene sequence: CDR1 MNHEY, CDR2 SVGAGI. The CDR3 loop is CAIKTDRGFGEQYF. DNA of the CDR3: TGTGCCATCAAGACAGACAGGGGGTTTGGGGAGCAGTACTTC.

V usage is TRBV20-1 and J usage is TRBJ1-5, with D possibly TRBD1 on 5 matching bases. Germline V lookup: CDR1 DFQATT, CDR2 SNEGSKA (reference sequence). The CDR3 is 12 residues long. Trimming shortened V by 3 bases and J by 5 bases, and 8 bases separated the two germline ends. The CDR3 is CSASWGDQPQHF. As DNA, the CDR3 is TGCAGTGCTAGTTGGGGGGATCAGCCCCAGCATTTT.